This TCR beta chain was identified during a study of CD8 T cells in Susac syndrome. RNA totalling about 0.5 to 1 ug underwent reverse transcription with random hexamers. The authors amplified TCR beta CDR3 across 54 Vbeta and 13 Jbeta using immunoSEQ multiplex PCR. TCRdb recomputed calls from the immunoSEQ multiplex PCR reads with MiXCR, one row per CDR3 protein. Counted here are about 140,000 distinct CDR3 sequences, more than 85% occurring once; the ten biggest clones make up roughly 0.15%. Between the trimmed V and J ends, which lost 8 bases and 6 bases, there was a span of 26 bases. CDR3 length: 15 residues. In germline, CDR1 is SQVTM, CDR2 ANQGSEA.

Input material: CD4+ T cells from PBMCs. This receptor was obtained from a human donor with Susac syndrome. The chain uses TRBV29-1 and TRBJ2-7; D unclear. The DNA of the CDR3 is TGCAGCCATCCTAGTCCTCAAGTGGGTTTCTGCGAGCAGTACTTC. Encoded protein: CSHPSPQVGFCEQYF.